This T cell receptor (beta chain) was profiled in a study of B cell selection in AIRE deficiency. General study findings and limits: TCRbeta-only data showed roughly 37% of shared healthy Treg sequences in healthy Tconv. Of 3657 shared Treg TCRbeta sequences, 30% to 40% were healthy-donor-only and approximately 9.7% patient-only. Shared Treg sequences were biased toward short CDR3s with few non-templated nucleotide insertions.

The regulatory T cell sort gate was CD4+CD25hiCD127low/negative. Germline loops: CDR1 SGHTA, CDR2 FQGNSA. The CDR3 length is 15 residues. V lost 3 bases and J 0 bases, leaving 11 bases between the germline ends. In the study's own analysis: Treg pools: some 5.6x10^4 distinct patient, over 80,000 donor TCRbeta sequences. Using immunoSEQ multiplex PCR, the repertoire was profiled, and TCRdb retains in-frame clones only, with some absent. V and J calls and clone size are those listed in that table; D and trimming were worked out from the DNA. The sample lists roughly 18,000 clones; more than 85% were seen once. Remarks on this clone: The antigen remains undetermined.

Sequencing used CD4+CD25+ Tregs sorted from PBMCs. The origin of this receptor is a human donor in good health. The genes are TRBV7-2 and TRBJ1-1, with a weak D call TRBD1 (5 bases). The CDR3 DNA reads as TGTGCCAGCAGCTTTACAGGAACCGTGAACACTGAAGCTTTCTTT. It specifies CASSFTGTVNTEAFF. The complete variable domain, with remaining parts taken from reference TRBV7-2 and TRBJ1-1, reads GAGVSQSPSNKVTEKGKDVELRCDPISGHTALYWYRQSLGQGLEFLIYFQGNSAPDKSGLPSDRFSAERTGGSVSTLTIQRTQQEDSAVYLCASSFTGTVNTEAFFGQGTRLTVV.